This record covers a single T cell receptor (beta chain). Its antigen is unidentified. The sample belongs to a study of cytomegalovirus exposure and HLA in healthy donors. The PCR had 60 Vbeta and 13 Jbeta primers. The data were produced by immunoSEQ multiplex PCR, yet TCRdb's version contains in-frame clones alone and is incomplete. This table holds around 140,000 clones, over 60% found once. Donors likely had unrecorded immune exposures despite being nominally healthy when sampled. Study outcomes and limitations: Most TCR sequences were rare, but some public TCRs occurred in many donors. Earlier analysis yielded a pattern in which most TCR beta V segments were productive about 90% or about 30% of the time.

Germline loops: CDR1 SGHRS, CDR2 YFSETQ. The CDR3 spans 17 residues. V was pared by 6 bases and J by 1 base, with 12 bases of the junction left unmatched. J is TRBJ1-1 and V is TRBV5-1, with 10 nucleotides matching TRBD1. Material for sequencing was PBMCs. The receptor comes from a woman in her sixties or seventies in good health and CMV-seronegative. CDR3 sequence: CASNSYRDRGGNTEAFF. DNA of the CDR3: TGCGCCAGCAACTCCTACCGGGACAGGGGAGGGAACACTGAAGCTTTCTTT.